This T cell receptor beta chain came from a study of T cells in Graves' hyperthyroidism and ophthalmopathy. The CDR3 is made up of 13 amino acids. V lost 5 bases, J lost 8 bases, and 6 bases stayed unmatched. Germline-derived CDR1 and CDR2 are SGHTA and FQGNSA. This clonotype was counted at least ten times. Antigen specificity is unknown. The study, taken as a whole, reports: Ophthalmopathy onset followed model prediction by a median approximately seven months. Expanded thyroid clonotypes (above 0.001) were mostly also found in blood.

Amplified regions were TCR beta CDR3 sequences from RNA transcripts. The study used the HTBI primer set for a first-round RT-PCR of the TCR CDR3. MiXCR was run by TCRdb on the multiplex PCR reads, yielding one entry per CDR3 protein. The data show about 640,000 distinct CDR3 sequences, more than 20% seen once. From approximately 9.5 ml of fresh peripheral blood, PBMCs were isolated. The receptor comes from a man aged 25-45 years with Graves' ophthalmopathy. Material: blood. The gene calls are TRBV7-2 and TRBJ2-1; TRBD2 aligns across 7 bases. In nucleotides, the CDR3 is TGTGCCAGCAGCCGGACTAGGAACCATGAGCAGTTCTTC. It specifies CASSRTRNHEQFF. Based on the CDR3 plus reference TRBV7-2 and TRBJ2-1, the full variable domain is GAGVSQSPSNKVTEKGKDVELRCDPISGHTALYWYRQSLGQGLEFLIYFQGNSAPDKSGLPSDRFSAERTGGSVSTLTIQRTQQEDSAVYLCASSRTRNHEQFFGPGTRLTVL.